What follows is one T cell receptor (beta chain) and its context. This CDR3 region has 11 residues. V dropped 6 bases and J dropped 0 bases, with 4 bases sitting between them. Germline-derived CDR1 and CDR2 are DFQATT and SNEGSKA (reference sequence). This sample was included in a study of blood T cell repertoires in COVID-19. Study information: From T cells, B-cell-depleted T cells, or PBMCs came the material, which was cDNA or gDNA.

Under the authors' procedure: For nucleated cells, counts were estimated from reference gene primer amplification. The repertoire was sequenced with immunoSEQ multiplex PCR; TCRdb's copy has only in-frame clones and lacks some. D and trimming were read from the DNA, whereas the V and J calls and clone size are those reported in that table. This sample has approximately 130,000 clones, with 85% to 90% found just once. The material sequenced was peripheral blood. The chain carries TRBV20-1 and TRBJ2-3; D uncertain. This receptor was taken from a man between 50 and 59 years old with acute or convalescent COVID-19. The CDR3 DNA reads as TGCAGTGCACGGAGCACAGATACGCAGTATTTT. This gives the protein CSARSTDTQYF.